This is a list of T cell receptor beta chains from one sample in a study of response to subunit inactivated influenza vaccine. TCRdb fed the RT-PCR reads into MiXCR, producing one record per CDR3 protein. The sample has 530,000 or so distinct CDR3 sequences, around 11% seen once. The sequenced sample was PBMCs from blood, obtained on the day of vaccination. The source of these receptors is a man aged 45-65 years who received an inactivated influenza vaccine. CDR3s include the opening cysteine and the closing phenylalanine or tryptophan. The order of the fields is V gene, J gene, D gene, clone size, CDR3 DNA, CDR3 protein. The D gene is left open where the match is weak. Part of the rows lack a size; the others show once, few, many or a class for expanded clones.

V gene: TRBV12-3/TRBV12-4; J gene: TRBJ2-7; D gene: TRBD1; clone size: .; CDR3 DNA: TGTGCCAGCAGTTTAGGGACAGGGGGCGATCACTTC; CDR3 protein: CASSLGTGGDHF
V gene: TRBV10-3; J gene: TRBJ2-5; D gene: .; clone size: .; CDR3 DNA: TGTGCCATCAGTGAGTCCGGTACTTGGGCGGGAGAGACCCAGTACTTC; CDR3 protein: CAISESGTWAGETQYF
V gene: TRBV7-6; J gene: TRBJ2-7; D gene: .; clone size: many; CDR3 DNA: TGTGCCAGCAGCTTAGAACAGGGAGGCGACGAGCAGTACTTC; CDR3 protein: CASSLEQGGDEQYF
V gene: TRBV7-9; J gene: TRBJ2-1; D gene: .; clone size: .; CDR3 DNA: TGTGCCAGCCTCAAGCCCGACGGTGAGCAGTTCTTC; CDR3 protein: CASLKPDGEQFF
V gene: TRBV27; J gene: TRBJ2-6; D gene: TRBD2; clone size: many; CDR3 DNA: TGTGCCAGCAGTAGACTAGCGGGGGGGCCGGGTGGGGCCAACGTCCTGACTTTC; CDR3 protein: CASSRLAGGPGGANVLTF
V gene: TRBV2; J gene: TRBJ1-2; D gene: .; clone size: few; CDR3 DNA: TGTGCCAGCAGGGCAGGGAGTCGGGGTGGCTACACCTTC; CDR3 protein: CASRAGSRGGYTF
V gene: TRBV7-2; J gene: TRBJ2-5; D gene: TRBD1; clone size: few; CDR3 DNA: TGTGCCAGCAGCAGCACCGGGACAGACCTTTGGGAGACCCAGTACTTC; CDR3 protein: CASSSTGTDLWETQYF
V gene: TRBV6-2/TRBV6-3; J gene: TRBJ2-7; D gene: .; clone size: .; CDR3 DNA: TGTGCCAGCACCGGGACAAGGGCCTTCTACGAGCAGTACTTC; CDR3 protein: CASTGTRAFYEQYF
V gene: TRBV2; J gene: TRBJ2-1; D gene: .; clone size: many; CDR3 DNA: TGTGCCAGCAGTGGTTTCGCGAGTAACAATGAGCAGTTCTTC; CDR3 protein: CASSGFASNNEQFF
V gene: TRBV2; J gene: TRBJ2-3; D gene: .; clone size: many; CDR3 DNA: TGTGCCAGCAGTCGGGAGTTTCTCACAGATACGCAGTATTTT; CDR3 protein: CASSREFLTDTQYF
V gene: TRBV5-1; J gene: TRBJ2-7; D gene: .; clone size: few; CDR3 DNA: TGCGCCAGCAGCTTCTTAGCGGTTTCCAATTACGAGCAGTACTTC; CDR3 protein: CASSFLAVSNYEQYF
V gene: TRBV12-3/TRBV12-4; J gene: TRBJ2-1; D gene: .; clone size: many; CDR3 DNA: TGTGCCAGCACCCTCGGGGTTCCTTACAATGAGCAGTTCTTC; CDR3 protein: CASTLGVPYNEQFF
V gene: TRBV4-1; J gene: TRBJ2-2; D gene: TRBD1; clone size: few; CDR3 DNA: TGCGCCAGCAGCCACTACCGTACAGGGGGCTTCAACACCGGGGAGCTGTTTTTT; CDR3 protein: CASSHYRTGGFNTGELFF
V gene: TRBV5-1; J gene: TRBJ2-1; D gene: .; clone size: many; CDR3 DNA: TGTGCCAGCAGTTTAGAGGGGGTTAATGAGCAGTTCTTC; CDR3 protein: CASSLEGVNEQFF
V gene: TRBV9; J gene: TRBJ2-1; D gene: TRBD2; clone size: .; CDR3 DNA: TGTGCCAGCAGCGTCCGAGCGGGAACCCCCTACAATGAGCAGTTCTTC; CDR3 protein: CASSVRAGTPYNEQFF
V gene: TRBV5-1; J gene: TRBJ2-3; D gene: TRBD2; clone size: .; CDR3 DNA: TGCGCCAGCAGCAAAAGCGGGGGGGCCGGCACAGATACGCAGTATTTT; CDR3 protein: CASSKSGGAGTDTQYF
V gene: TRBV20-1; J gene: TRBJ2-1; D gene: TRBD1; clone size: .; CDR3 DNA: TGCAGTGCTGACGGCGACAGGGCTAGCAATGAGCAGTTCTTC; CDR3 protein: CSADGDRASNEQFF
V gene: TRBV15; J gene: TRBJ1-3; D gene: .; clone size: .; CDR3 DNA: TGTGCCACCAGCAGAGGTGTGCAGGACTCATACTCTGGAAACACCATATATTTT; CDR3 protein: CATSRGVQDSYSGNTIYF
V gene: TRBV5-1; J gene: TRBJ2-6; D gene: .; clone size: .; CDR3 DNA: TGCGCCAGCAGCTTAGACGGCAGGGGTTTTGGGGCCAACGTCCTGACTTTC; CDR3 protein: CASSLDGRGFGANVLTF
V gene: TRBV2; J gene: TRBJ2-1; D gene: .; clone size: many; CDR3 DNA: TGTGCCAGCAGGGAGGAAGACAGCTACAATGAGCAGTTCTTC; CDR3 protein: CASREEDSYNEQFF
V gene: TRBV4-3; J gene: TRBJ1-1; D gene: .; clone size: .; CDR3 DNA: TGCGCCAGCAGCCAAGATCGTGGGGAAGCTTTCTTT; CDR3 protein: CASSQDRGEAFF
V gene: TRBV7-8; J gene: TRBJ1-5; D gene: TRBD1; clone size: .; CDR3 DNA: TGTGCCAGCAGCTTAGCGCGTTGGCAGGGGGCCTATCAGCCCCAGCATTTT; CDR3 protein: CASSLARWQGAYQPQHF
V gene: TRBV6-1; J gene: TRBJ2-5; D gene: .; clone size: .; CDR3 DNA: TGTGCCAGCAGTGAATGGTCCCGGGAACAAGAGACCCAGTACTTC; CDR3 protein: CASSEWSREQETQYF
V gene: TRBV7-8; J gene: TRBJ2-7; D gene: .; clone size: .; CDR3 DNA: TGTGCCAGCAGGTTAGACAGCGCCCCGTCCTACGAGCAGTACTTC; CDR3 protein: CASRLDSAPSYEQYF
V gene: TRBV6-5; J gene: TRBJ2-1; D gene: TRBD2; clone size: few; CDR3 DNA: TGTGCCAGCAGTTACGACCTAGCGGGAGGGTACAATGAGCAGTTCTTC; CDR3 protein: CASSYDLAGGYNEQFF
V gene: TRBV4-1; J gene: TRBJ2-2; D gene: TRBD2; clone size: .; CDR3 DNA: TGCGCCAGCAGCCAAGGTCTAGCGGGGCACGGGGAGCTGTTTTTT; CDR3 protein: CASSQGLAGHGELFF
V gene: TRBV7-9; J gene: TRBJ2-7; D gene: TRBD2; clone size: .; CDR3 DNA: TGTGCCAGCAGCCGAGGACTAGCGGGGGGTGGCGAGCAGTACTTC; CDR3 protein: CASSRGLAGGGEQYF
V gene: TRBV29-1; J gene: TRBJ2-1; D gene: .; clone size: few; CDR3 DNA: TGCAGCGGGCGGACCGATAGCTCCTACAATGAGCAGTTCTTC; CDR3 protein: CSGRTDSSYNEQFF
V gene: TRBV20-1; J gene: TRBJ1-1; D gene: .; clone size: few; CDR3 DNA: TGCAGTGCTAGAGACTTGGGTCAGAACACTGAAGCTTTCTTT; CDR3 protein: CSARDLGQNTEAFF
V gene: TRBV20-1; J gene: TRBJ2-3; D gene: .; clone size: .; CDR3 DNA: TGCAGTGTCATCATCCGCCTAAAGAGCACAGATACGCAGTATTTT; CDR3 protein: CSVIIRLKSTDTQYF
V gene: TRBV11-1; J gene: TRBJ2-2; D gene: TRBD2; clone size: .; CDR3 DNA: TGTGCCAGCAGCCGCCGACTAGCGGGAGCGGCGGGGTCAAAGGACACCGGGGAGCTGTTTTTT; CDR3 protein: CASSRRLAGAAGSKDTGELFF